The rows below give T cell receptor beta chains drawn from one sample of a study of human T cells and chemical hapten exposure. Each CDR3 protein is one row after TCRdb ran MiXCR on the RACE reads. This sample has around 100,000 distinct CDR3 sequences, with 11% found just once. Specimen: whole blood, collected in connection with sensitization to the hapten diphenylcyclopropenone (DPC). The receptors originated from a woman in her thirties or forties with alopecia areata. Some clones in this sample may be carry-over from other donors' samples. CDR3s include the opening cysteine and the closing phenylalanine or tryptophan. A D gene is named only where the DNA matches it firmly. The size entry is marked missing in some rows and otherwise reads once, few, many or a size class.

length	size	V	J	D	DNA	CDR3
18	.	TRBV7-6	TRBJ2-6	.	TGTGCCAGCACCCCTTCCGTACCAATCAGCTCTGGGGCCAACGTCCTGACTTTC	CASTPSVPISSGANVLTF
14	.	TRBV20-1	TRBJ2-1	.	TGCAGTGCTGGACGGACCTATCTGGGCAATGAGCAGTTCTTC	CSAGRTYLGNEQFF
13	few	TRBV27	TRBJ1-2	.	TGTGCCAGCAGTACCACTCTACGGGAAGGCTACACCTTC	CASSTTLREGYTF
16	many	TRBV7-6	TRBJ1-5	.	TGTGCCAGCAGCTTAGGGGGTGCCCTTAGCAATCAGCCCCAGCATTTT	CASSLGGALSNQPQHF
16	many	TRBV6-5	TRBJ1-3	.	TGTGCCAGCAGAAGAGCGGGGGCTGGGTCTGGAAACACCATATATTTT	CASRRAGAGSGNTIYF
16	.	TRBV7-6	TRBJ2-5	.	TGTGCCAGCAGCCCCGGGGCTGGGAGTGTGCAAGAGACCCAGTACTTC	CASSPGAGSVQETQYF
13	.	TRBV27	TRBJ2-7	.	TGTGCCAGCAGTTTAGAGCGTCGGTACGAGCAGTACTTC	CASSLERRYEQYF
19	many	TRBV4-2	TRBJ1-1	TRBD1	TGTGCCAGCAGCCAAGATCTGAGGGGGCAGGCCATAGGGGACACTGAAGCTTTCTTT	CASSQDLRGQAIGDTEAFF
14	.	TRBV10-2	TRBJ1-1	.	TGCGCCAGCAGTTGGGCATTCCTGAACACTGAAGCTTTCTTT	CASSWAFLNTEAFF
17	few	TRBV7-8	TRBJ1-5	TRBD1	TGTGCCAGCAGCCAATCCACAGGGGCGTATAGCAATCAGCCCCAGCATTTT	CASSQSTGAYSNQPQHF
15	few	TRBV28	TRBJ1-5	TRBD1	TGTGCCAGCAGTCCCGGGACAGGGGTAAGTCAGCCCCAGCATTTT	CASSPGTGVSQPQHF
14	few	TRBV29-1	TRBJ2-1	TRBD2	TGCAGCGCCGCTGGGACTAGCGGGAGAGGTGAGCAGTTCTTC	CSAAGTSGRGEQFF
12	few	TRBV18	TRBJ2-3	.	TGTGCCAGCTCACAGGCGGGAGATACGCAGTATTTT	CASSQAGDTQYF
13	.	TRBV2	TRBJ1-2	TRBD1	TGTGCCAGCAGCCGGGACAGCACCTATGGCTACACCTTC	CASSRDSTYGYTF
17	.	TRBV7-9	TRBJ2-1	TRBD2	TGTGCCAGCAGCTTAGCGACTAGCGGGAGGACCTACAATGAGCAGTTCTTC	CASSLATSGRTYNEQFF
16	many	TRBV2	TRBJ2-7	TRBD1	TGTGCCAGCAGTCCAAGCAGGGGGCAGACCAACTACGAGCAGTACTTC	CASSPSRGQTNYEQYF
14	.	TRBV4-3	TRBJ1-2	.	TGCGCCAGCAGCCAAGATTCCGGTTTTGGCGGCTACACCTTC	CASSQDSGFGGYTF
17	few	TRBV6-5	TRBJ2-3	TRBD2	TGTGCCAGCAGTTACTCCCGGGGACTAGCGGGGCCAGATACGCAGTATTTT	CASSYSRGLAGPDTQYF
17	.	TRBV4-3	TRBJ1-5	TRBD1	TGCGCCAGCAGCCAAGAGCGCCTGGGACAGGGGGTACAGCCCCAGCATTTT	CASSQERLGQGVQPQHF
14	few	TRBV12-3/TRBV12-4	TRBJ2-5	.	TGTGCCAGCAGTCCTTTATACGGGGGTGAGACCCAGTACTTC	CASSPLYGGETQYF
15	.	TRBV19	TRBJ2-7	.	TGTGCCGGCTCCAAAACGCAGGGTAGTCGATCCGAGCAGTACTTC	CAGSKTQGSRSEQYF
16	.	TRBV24-1	TRBJ2-3	TRBD1	TGTGCCACCAGTGATACCGGGACAGACGCCACAGATACGCAGTATTTT	CATSDTGTDATDTQYF
15	few	TRBV5-6	TRBJ2-4	.	TGTGCCAGCAGCCAGGGGTGGCTAGCGGAAAACATTCAGTACTTC	CASSQGWLAENIQYF
11	.	TRBV28	TRBJ2-3	.	TGTGCCAGCAGTTTGGCCCGGCCGCAGTATTTT	CASSLARPQYF
11	.	TRBV29-1	TRBJ2-6	.	TGCAGCGTTGGGCAGTACAACGTCCTGACTTTC	CSVGQYNVLTF
14	.	TRBV5-1	TRBJ2-3	.	TGCGCCAGCAGCCCCGACCCGGGGACAGATACGCAGTATTTT	CASSPDPGTDTQYF
14	many	TRBV6-5	TRBJ1-5	.	TGTGCCAGCAGTCACGACAGGAGCAATCAGCCCCAGCATTTT	CASSHDRSNQPQHF
17	few	TRBV28	TRBJ1-2	TRBD1	TGTGCCAGCAGTTTTGCCCCAACCGGGACAGGCATGCATGGCTACACCTTC	CASSFAPTGTGMHGYTF
14	few	TRBV4-3	TRBJ2-7	.	TGCGCCAGCAGCCAAGAGCTTAGGAAGTACGAGCAGTACTTC	CASSQELRKYEQYF
15	.	TRBV5-1	TRBJ1-1	TRBD1	TGCGCCAGCTTCTTAGGGGACAGAATTAACACTGAAGCTTTCTTT	CASFLGDRINTEAFF
14	.	TRBV5-1	TRBJ1-1	.	TGCGCCAGCAGCTCCGACATACCGAACACTGAAGCTTTCTTT	CASSSDIPNTEAFF
15	many	TRBV6-2/TRBV6-3	TRBJ2-7	.	TGTGCCAGCAGTCTTCACGGCGGCCGAGGGAGCGAGCAGTACTTC	CASSLHGGRGSEQYF
13	many	TRBV3-1	TRBJ2-7	.	TGTGCCAGCGCCGGGAACGGGATCTACGAGCAGTACTTC	CASAGNGIYEQYF
14	many	TRBV30	TRBJ1-5	.	TGTGCCTGGACGTCCGGGCAGGGCGGTCAGCCCCAGCATTTT	CAWTSGQGGQPQHF
14	.	TRBV25-1	TRBJ2-2	.	TGTGCCAGCAGGGCAACAGCGAACACCGGGGAGCTGTTTTTT	CASRATANTGELFF
15	.	TRBV6-5	TRBJ1-3	.	TGTGCCAGCAGCGAGACCCGGGTTACCGGAAACACCATATATTTT	CASSETRVTGNTIYF
13	many	TRBV5-4	TRBJ2-7	.	TGTGCCAGCAGATCCCACGGCAGCTGGGAGCAGTACTTC	CASRSHGSWEQYF
14	few	TRBV20-1	TRBJ2-5	TRBD2	TGCAGTGCTGCCCTAGCGGGGGGACAAGAGACCCAGTACTTC	CSAALAGGQETQYF
16	few	TRBV7-2	TRBJ2-7	.	TGTGCCAGCAGCTTAGGGACAGCAGGCACCCCGTACGAGCAGTACTTC	CASSLGTAGTPYEQYF
17	many	TRBV5-4	TRBJ2-3	.	TGTGCCAGCAGCTTAGAGAGCGGGCGAGGGGGCACAGATACGCAGTATTTT	CASSLESGRGGTDTQYF
11	.	TRBV6-2/TRBV6-3	TRBJ2-5	.	TGTGCCAGCAGTTCCATAGGGACCCAGAACTTC	CASSSIGTQNF
15	.	TRBV6-1	TRBJ1-3	.	TGTGCCAGCAGTGAGGTCCCGGGGGCTGGAAACACCATATATTTT	CASSEVPGAGNTIYF
14	many	TRBV7-2	TRBJ1-4	.	TGTGCCAGCAGTTTGACAAGGGAGAATGAAAAACTGTTTTTT	CASSLTRENEKLFF
18	.	TRBV12-3/TRBV12-4	TRBJ2-6	TRBD2	TGTGCCAGCAGGAGTGGCGGGAGGGAGTCTGCTGGGGCCAACGTCCTGACTTTC	CASRSGGRESAGANVLTF
16	many	TRBV12-3/TRBV12-4	TRBJ1-5	TRBD1	TGTGCCAGCAGTCCCCAGACAGGGGGGAGCAATCAGCCCCAGCATTTT	CASSPQTGGSNQPQHF
16	few	TRBV7-2	TRBJ2-7	TRBD1	TGTGCCAGCAGCTTATTTCTTACGGGACAGGGTTACGAGCAGTACTTC	CASSLFLTGQGYEQYF
16	.	TRBV18	TRBJ2-1	TRBD2	TGTGCCAGCTCACCTCCGGGGACTAGCGGGAGCCATGAGCAGTTCTTC	CASSPPGTSGSHEQFF
16	few	TRBV20-1	TRBJ1-5	.	TGCAGTGCTAGTTTTCCCACCGTCACAGGGTGGCAGCCCCAGCATTTT	CSASFPTVTGWQPQHF
15	many	TRBV6-5	TRBJ2-2	.	TGTGCCAGCAGACCGGGCAGGGGCGGCACCGGGGAGCTGTTTTTT	CASRPGRGGTGELFF
15	many	TRBV28	TRBJ1-6	.	TGTGCCAGCAAGGTAGGGCTGGCCCATAATTCACCCCTCCACTTT	CASKVGLAHNSPLHF
13	many	TRBV4-1	TRBJ1-2	.	TGCGCCAGCAGCCATTATGACAGTTATGGCTACACCTTC	CASSHYDSYGYTF
14	many	TRBV4-3	TRBJ1-5	TRBD1	TGCGCCAGCAGCCAATCCTACCAGGGGGGGCCCCAGCATTTT	CASSQSYQGGPQHF
15	many	TRBV5-6	TRBJ2-2	.	TGTGCCAGCAGCTTGGCAGACCTACTCACCGGGGAGCTGTTTTTT	CASSLADLLTGELFF
15	.	TRBV29-1	TRBJ2-4	.	TGCAGCGCTACACACGGAGAGAAAGCCAAAAACATTCAGTACTTC	CSATHGEKAKNIQYF